Listed here is a single T cell receptor (beta chain). Assay used: immunoSEQ multiplex PCR; TCRdb lists only in-frame clones, some missing. There are a few hundred thousand clones in the sample; 85% occur only once, and about 2.5% lies in the top ten. Residents of approximately 25 US areas, aged about 18 to 89 years, made up the participants. Self-reported history from a screening survey and questionnaire set each donor's cohort. This specimen belongs to a study of blood T cell repertoires in COVID-19. The wider study: Collection of acute and convalescent COVID-19 samples took place in the United States, Italy and Spain. PBMCs, B-cell-depleted T cells, or T cells provided the cDNA or gDNA that made up the material.

Germline CDR1 and CDR2: SGDLS and YYNGEE. V was shortened by 4 bases and J by 9 bases, with 11 bases between the two germline ends. The CDR3 has 13 amino acids. The receptor was isolated from a woman in her forties or fifties who had recovered from COVID-19. The chain couples TRBV9 to TRBJ1-6; no clear D gene. Material: PBMCs or T cells enriched from blood (not recorded which). The CDR3 spells CASSPSTGSPLHF. The CDR3 nucleotides are TGTGCCAGCAGCCCCTCAACGGGTTCACCCCTCCACTTT.